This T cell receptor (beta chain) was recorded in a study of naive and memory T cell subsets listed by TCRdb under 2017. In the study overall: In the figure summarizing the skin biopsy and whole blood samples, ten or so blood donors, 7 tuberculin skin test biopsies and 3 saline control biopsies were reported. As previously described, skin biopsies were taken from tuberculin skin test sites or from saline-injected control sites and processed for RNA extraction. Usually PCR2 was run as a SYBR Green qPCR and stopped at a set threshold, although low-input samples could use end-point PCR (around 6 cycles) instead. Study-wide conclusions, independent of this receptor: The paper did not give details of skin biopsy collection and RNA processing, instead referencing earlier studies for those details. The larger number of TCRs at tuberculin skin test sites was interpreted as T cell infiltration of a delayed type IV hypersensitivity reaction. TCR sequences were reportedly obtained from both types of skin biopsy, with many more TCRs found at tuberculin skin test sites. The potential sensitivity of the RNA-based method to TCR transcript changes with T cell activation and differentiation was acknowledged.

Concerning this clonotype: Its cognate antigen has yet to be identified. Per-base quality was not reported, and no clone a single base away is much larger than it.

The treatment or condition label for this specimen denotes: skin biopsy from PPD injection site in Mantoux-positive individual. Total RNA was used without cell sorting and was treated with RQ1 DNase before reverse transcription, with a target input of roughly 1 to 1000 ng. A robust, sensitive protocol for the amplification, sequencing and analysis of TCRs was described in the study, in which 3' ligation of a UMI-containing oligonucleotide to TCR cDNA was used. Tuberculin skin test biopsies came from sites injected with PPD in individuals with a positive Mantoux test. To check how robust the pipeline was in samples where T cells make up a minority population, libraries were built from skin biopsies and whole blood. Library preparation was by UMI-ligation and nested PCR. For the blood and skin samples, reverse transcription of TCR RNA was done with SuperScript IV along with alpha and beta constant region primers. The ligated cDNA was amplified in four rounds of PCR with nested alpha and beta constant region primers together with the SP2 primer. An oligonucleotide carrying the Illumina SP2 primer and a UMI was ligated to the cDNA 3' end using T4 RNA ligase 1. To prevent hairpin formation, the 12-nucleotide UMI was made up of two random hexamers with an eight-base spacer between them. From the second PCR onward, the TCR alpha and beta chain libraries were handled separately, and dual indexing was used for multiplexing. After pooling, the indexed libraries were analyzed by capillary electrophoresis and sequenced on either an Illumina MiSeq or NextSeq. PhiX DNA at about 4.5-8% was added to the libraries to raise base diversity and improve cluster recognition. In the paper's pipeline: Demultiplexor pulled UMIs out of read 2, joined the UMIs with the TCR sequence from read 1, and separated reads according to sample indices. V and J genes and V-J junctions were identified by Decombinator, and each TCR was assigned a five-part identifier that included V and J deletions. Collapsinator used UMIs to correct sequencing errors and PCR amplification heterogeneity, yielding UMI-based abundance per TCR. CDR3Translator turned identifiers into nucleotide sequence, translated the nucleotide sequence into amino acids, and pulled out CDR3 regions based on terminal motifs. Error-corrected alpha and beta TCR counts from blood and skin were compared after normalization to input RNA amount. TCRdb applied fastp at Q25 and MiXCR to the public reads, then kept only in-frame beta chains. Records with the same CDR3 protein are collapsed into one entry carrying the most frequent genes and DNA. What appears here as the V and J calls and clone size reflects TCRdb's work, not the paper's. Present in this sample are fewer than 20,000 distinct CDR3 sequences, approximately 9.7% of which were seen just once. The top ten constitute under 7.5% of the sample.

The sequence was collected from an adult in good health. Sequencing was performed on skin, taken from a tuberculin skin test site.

The DNA sequence is given as TGTGCCAGCAGTTTACTCCGGGTACATGGCACAGATACGCAGTATTTT. Its protein product is CASSLLRVHGTDTQYF. The chain is made from TRBV12-3 or TRBV12-4 and TRBJ2-3; too little of a D gene remains to name it. Deletion took 2 bases off V and 1 base off J, with a span of 13 bases between the germline ends. The CDR3 runs 16 amino acids, cysteine and phenylalanine included. Only CDR3 DNA is held: 48 bases, read in frame from base 1.